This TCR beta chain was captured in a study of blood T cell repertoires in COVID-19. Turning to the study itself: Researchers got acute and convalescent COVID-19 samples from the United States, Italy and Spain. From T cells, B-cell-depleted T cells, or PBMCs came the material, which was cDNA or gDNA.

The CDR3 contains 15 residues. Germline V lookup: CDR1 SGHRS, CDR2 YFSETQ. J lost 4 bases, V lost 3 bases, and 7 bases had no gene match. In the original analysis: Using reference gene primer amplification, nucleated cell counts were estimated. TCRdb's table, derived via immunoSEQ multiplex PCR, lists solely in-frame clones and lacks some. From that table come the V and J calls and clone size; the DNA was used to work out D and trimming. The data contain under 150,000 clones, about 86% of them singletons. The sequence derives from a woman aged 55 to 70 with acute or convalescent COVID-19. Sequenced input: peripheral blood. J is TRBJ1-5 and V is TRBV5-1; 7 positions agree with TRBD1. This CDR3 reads CASSWGDSGNQPQHF. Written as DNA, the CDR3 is TGCGCCAGCAGCTGGGGGGACAGCGGGAATCAGCCCCAGCATTTT.